The rows below give T cell receptor beta chains drawn from one sample of a study of blood T cells in healthy people across ages. MiXCR, run by TCRdb on the 5' RACE reads, gives a single entry per CDR3 protein. The data show just over 1 million distinct CDR3 sequences, 45% seen once. Sequences were obtained from blood. The source is a woman aged 55-69 years in good health. CDR3s include the opening cysteine and the closing phenylalanine or tryptophan. Fields, in order: clone size, J gene, V gene, D gene, CDR3 DNA, CDR3 protein. D genes are given only for firm matches. The size entry is marked missing in some rows and otherwise reads once, few, many or a size class.

abundance: NA
j_gene: TRBJ2-7
v_gene: TRBV3-1
d_gene: TRBD2
CDR3nt: TGTGCCAGCAGCCAAGTTCTAGCGGGAGCGTATGAGCAGTACTTC
CDR3aa: CASSQVLAGAYEQYF

abundance: once
j_gene: TRBJ2-7
v_gene: TRBV6-2/TRBV6-3
d_gene: NA
CDR3nt: TGTGCCAGCAGTTACCCATTTCGGGCAGTTACCTACGAGCAGTACTTC
CDR3aa: CASSYPFRAVTYEQYF

abundance: few
j_gene: TRBJ1-5
v_gene: TRBV21-1
d_gene: NA
CDR3nt: TGTGCCAGGAGCAGGGGGCGCAAAAATCAGCCCCAGCATTTT
CDR3aa: CARSRGRKNQPQHF

abundance: few
j_gene: TRBJ1-1
v_gene: TRBV29-1
d_gene: NA
CDR3nt: TGCAGCGTTTTGTTGGACAGCTCGGACACTGAAGCTTTCTTT
CDR3aa: CSVLLDSSDTEAFF

abundance: NA
j_gene: TRBJ1-4
v_gene: TRBV6-1
d_gene: NA
CDR3nt: TGTGCCAGCAGTGAATTGGGGGCGTCTAATGAAAAACTGTTTTTT
CDR3aa: CASSELGASNEKLFF

abundance: NA
j_gene: TRBJ1-4
v_gene: TRBV20-1
d_gene: NA
CDR3nt: TGCAGTCCGGCCTATGGGGATGAAAAACTGTTTTTT
CDR3aa: CSPAYGDEKLFF

abundance: NA
j_gene: TRBJ2-3
v_gene: TRBV13
d_gene: TRBD2
CDR3nt: TGTGCCAGCAGCTTACGAGCTAGCGGGACTCTCTTCACAGATACGCAGTATTTT
CDR3aa: CASSLRASGTLFTDTQYF

abundance: few
j_gene: TRBJ2-1
v_gene: TRBV9
d_gene: TRBD2
CDR3nt: TGTGCCAGCAGCAGGACTAGCGGGAGGGCTCCCTCCTACAATGAGCAGTTCTTC
CDR3aa: CASSRTSGRAPSYNEQFF

abundance: NA
j_gene: TRBJ2-1
v_gene: TRBV11-2
d_gene: TRBD2
CDR3nt: TGTGCCAGCTGCGCTAGCCCGGGAGGGGCTTACAATGAGCAGTTCTTC
CDR3aa: CASCASPGGAYNEQFF

abundance: NA
j_gene: TRBJ2-1
v_gene: TRBV14
d_gene: TRBD2
CDR3nt: TGTGCCAGCAGCCAAGACGACTTGGGACTAGTAGGGCTGTTCTTC
CDR3aa: CASSQDDLGLVGLFF

abundance: NA
j_gene: TRBJ1-2
v_gene: TRBV9
d_gene: NA
CDR3nt: TGTGCCAGCAGCGTATGGGGAGGAGGCTACACCTTC
CDR3aa: CASSVWGGGYTF

abundance: NA
j_gene: TRBJ2-1
v_gene: TRBV6-1
d_gene: NA
CDR3nt: TGTGCCGGGCTAGCGTATCAGTCCAATGAGCAGTTCTTC
CDR3aa: CAGLAYQSNEQFF

abundance: once
j_gene: TRBJ2-1
v_gene: TRBV20-1
d_gene: NA
CDR3nt: TGCAGTGCTACGGCTTCTCATGAGCAGTTCTTC
CDR3aa: CSATASHEQFF

abundance: NA
j_gene: TRBJ2-1
v_gene: TRBV5-1
d_gene: TRBD2
CDR3nt: TGCGCCATCCCCACCGGGACTACACTCTACAATGAGCAGTTCTTC
CDR3aa: CAIPTGTTLYNEQFF

abundance: once
j_gene: TRBJ1-1
v_gene: TRBV5-6
d_gene: NA
CDR3nt: TGTGCCAGCAGCTTGCTTACGGTCATGAACACTGAAGCTTTCTTT
CDR3aa: CASSLLTVMNTEAFF

abundance: NA
j_gene: TRBJ2-1
v_gene: TRBV4-2
d_gene: TRBD2
CDR3nt: TGTGCCAGCAGCCAGGTCCGGGGGGCTAGCGGGAGGGCGGGTGAGCAGTTCTTC
CDR3aa: CASSQVRGASGRAGEQFF

abundance: NA
j_gene: TRBJ2-3
v_gene: TRBV3-1
d_gene: TRBD1
CDR3nt: TGTGCCAGCAGCCAGGGGACAGGGATCGCAGATACGCAGTATTTT
CDR3aa: CASSQGTGIADTQYF

abundance: NA
j_gene: TRBJ2-7
v_gene: TRBV14
d_gene: NA
CDR3nt: TGTGCCAGCAGCCAGGACCGGACACAGCGGACCTCCTACGAGCAGTACTTC
CDR3aa: CASSQDRTQRTSYEQYF

abundance: NA
j_gene: TRBJ2-1
v_gene: TRBV5-1
d_gene: TRBD2
CDR3nt: TGCGCCAGCAGCCCTGGGACTAGCGGGAGGGCTGCGGGCGGGAGTGAGCAGTTCTTC
CDR3aa: CASSPGTSGRAAGGSEQFF

abundance: NA
j_gene: TRBJ2-1
v_gene: TRBV13
d_gene: TRBD2
CDR3nt: TGTGCCAGCAGCTTAACTAGCGAGACCTACAATGAGCAGTTCTTC
CDR3aa: CASSLTSETYNEQFF

abundance: NA
j_gene: TRBJ2-4
v_gene: TRBV21-1
d_gene: NA
CDR3nt: TGTGCCAGGGTAGTGGCCAAAAACATTCAGTACTTC
CDR3aa: CARVVAKNIQYF

abundance: few
j_gene: TRBJ2-7
v_gene: TRBV27
d_gene: NA
CDR3nt: TGTGCCAGCAGTTTCCCATCGGGTCGGCAGTACTTC
CDR3aa: CASSFPSGRQYF

abundance: NA
j_gene: TRBJ2-5
v_gene: TRBV14
d_gene: NA
CDR3nt: TGTGCCAGCAGCCAAGTATACTGGTACCAAGAGACCCAGTACTTC
CDR3aa: CASSQVYWYQETQYF

abundance: few
j_gene: TRBJ2-3
v_gene: TRBV4-1
d_gene: NA
CDR3nt: TGCGCCAGCAGCCCCGGACAACGGCGCACAGATACGCAGTATTTT
CDR3aa: CASSPGQRRTDTQYF

abundance: NA
j_gene: TRBJ2-1
v_gene: TRBV12-3/TRBV12-4
d_gene: TRBD2
CDR3nt: TGTGCCAGCAGTCCCCCGGGACTAGTCTCCTACAATGAGCAGTTCTTC
CDR3aa: CASSPPGLVSYNEQFF

abundance: NA
j_gene: TRBJ2-1
v_gene: TRBV27
d_gene: TRBD2
CDR3nt: TGTGCCAGCAGTCCGACACGAGGACTAGCGATCTACAATGAGCAGTTCTTC
CDR3aa: CASSPTRGLAIYNEQFF

abundance: NA
j_gene: TRBJ2-5
v_gene: TRBV11-2
d_gene: NA
CDR3nt: TGTGCCAGCAGCTCCAGAAGCGGTTCCCCTGCGGAGACCCAGTACTTC
CDR3aa: CASSSRSGSPAETQYF

abundance: many
j_gene: TRBJ2-1
v_gene: TRBV7-2
d_gene: NA
CDR3nt: TGTGCCAGCAGCTTAGACCCTAGCACTGAGCAGTTCTTC
CDR3aa: CASSLDPSTEQFF

abundance: NA
j_gene: TRBJ1-4
v_gene: TRBV28
d_gene: NA
CDR3nt: TGTGCCAGCACCCCTGGGGGGATGACCAGGGTGAATGAAAAACTGTTTTTT
CDR3aa: CASTPGGMTRVNEKLFF

abundance: NA
j_gene: TRBJ2-7
v_gene: TRBV25-1
d_gene: NA
CDR3nt: TGTGCCGGCAGAGGTGGGGGAAACCTCTACGAGCAGTACTTC
CDR3aa: CAGRGGGNLYEQYF

abundance: NA
j_gene: TRBJ2-3
v_gene: TRBV2
d_gene: TRBD1
CDR3nt: TGTGCCAGCAGCGGACAGGGCGCAGATACGCAGTATTTT
CDR3aa: CASSGQGADTQYF

abundance: NA
j_gene: TRBJ2-1
v_gene: TRBV5-4
d_gene: NA
CDR3nt: TGTGCCAGCAGCTTAGGGGACGGCAGCCCTTACAATGAGCAGTTCTTC
CDR3aa: CASSLGDGSPYNEQFF

abundance: NA
j_gene: TRBJ2-7
v_gene: TRBV10-2
d_gene: NA
CDR3nt: TGCGCCAGCAGGACCCCGAGCGAGCAGTACTTC
CDR3aa: CASRTPSEQYF

abundance: NA
j_gene: TRBJ2-3
v_gene: TRBV7-2
d_gene: TRBD2
CDR3nt: TGTGCCAGCAGCCCACCGGGACTAGTCGTGACAGATACGCAGTATTTT
CDR3aa: CASSPPGLVVTDTQYF

abundance: NA
j_gene: TRBJ1-6
v_gene: TRBV25-1
d_gene: NA
CDR3nt: TGTGCCAGCAGTGAATTTAGGGTTGGAGGGAATTCACCCCTCCACTTT
CDR3aa: CASSEFRVGGNSPLHF